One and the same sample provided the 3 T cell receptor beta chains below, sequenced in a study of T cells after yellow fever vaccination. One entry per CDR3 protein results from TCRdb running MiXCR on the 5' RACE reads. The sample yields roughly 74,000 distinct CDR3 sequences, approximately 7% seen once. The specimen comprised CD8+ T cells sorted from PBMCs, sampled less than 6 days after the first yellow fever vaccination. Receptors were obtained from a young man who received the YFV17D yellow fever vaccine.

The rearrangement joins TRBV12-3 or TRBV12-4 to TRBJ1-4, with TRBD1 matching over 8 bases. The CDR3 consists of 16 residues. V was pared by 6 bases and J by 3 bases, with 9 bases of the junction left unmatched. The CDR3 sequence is CASSSSTGGANEKLFF. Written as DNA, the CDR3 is TGTGCCAGCAGCTCATCAACAGGGGGGGCTAATGAAAAACTGTTTTTT.

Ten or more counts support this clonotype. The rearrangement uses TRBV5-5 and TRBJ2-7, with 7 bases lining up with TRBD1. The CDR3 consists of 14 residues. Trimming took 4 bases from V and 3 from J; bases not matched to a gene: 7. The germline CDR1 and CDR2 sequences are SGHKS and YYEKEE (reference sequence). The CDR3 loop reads CASSPAGTVYEQYF. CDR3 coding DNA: TGTGCCAGCAGCCCGGCAGGGACAGTCTACGAGCAGTACTTC.

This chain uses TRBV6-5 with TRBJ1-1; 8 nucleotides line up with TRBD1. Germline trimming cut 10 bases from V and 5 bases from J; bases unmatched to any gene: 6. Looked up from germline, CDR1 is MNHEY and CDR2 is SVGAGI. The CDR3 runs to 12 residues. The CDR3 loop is CATSRGQTEAFF. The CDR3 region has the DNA TGTGCCACTTCCAGGGGGCAGACTGAAGCTTTCTTT.